This T cell receptor (beta chain) was retrieved from a study of blood T cell repertoires in COVID-19. Overall study: The cDNA or gDNA used as material had been derived from T cells, B-cell-depleted T cells, or PBMCs.

Per the original data handling: Amplification from reference gene primers served as the basis for estimated nucleated cell counts. The table came from immunoSEQ multiplex PCR; TCRdb's copy has only in-frame clones and leaves some out. V, J and clone size derive from that table, while D and trimming were established from the DNA sequence. Among 190,000 or so clones listed, around 78% were seen once. J was trimmed by 7 bases and V by 6 bases; bases with no gene match: 11. Looked up from germline, CDR1 is SGHDT and CDR2 is YYEEEE. The CDR3 runs to 14 residues. The TCR was taken from a woman of 80 years or more with active or convalescent COVID-19. J is TRBJ1-2 and V is TRBV5-6; 8 nucleotides align to TRBD1. Material for sequencing was peripheral blood. The CDR3 DNA sequence: TGTGCCAGCAACGGACCCAACAGGGGGGGTGGCTACACCTTC. It codes for CASNGPNRGGGYTF.